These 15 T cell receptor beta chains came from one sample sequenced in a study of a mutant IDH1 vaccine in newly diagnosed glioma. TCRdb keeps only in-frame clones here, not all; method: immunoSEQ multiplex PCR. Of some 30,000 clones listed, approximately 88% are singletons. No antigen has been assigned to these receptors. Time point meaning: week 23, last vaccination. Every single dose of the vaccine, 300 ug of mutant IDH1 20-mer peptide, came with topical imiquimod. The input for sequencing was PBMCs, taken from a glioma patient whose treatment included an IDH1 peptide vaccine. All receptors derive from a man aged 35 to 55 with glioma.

The CDR3 DNA is TGTGCCAGCAGTCGTGACAGGGGATGGAATGAGCAGTTCTTC. Its protein product is CASSRDRGWNEQFF. J is TRBJ2-1 and V is TRBV25-1, with 8 bases matching TRBD1. Germline values: CDR1 MGHDK, CDR2 SYGVNS. The CDR3 has 14 residues. The V and J ends lost 5 bases and 7 bases, in that order; junction bases with no gene match: 7.

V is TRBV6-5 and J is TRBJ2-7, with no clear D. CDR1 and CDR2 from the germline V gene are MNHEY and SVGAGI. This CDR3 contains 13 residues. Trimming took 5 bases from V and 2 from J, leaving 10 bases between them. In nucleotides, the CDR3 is TGTGCCAGCAGTCCTCAACGACCCTACGAGCAGTACTTC. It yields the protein CASSPQRPYEQYF.

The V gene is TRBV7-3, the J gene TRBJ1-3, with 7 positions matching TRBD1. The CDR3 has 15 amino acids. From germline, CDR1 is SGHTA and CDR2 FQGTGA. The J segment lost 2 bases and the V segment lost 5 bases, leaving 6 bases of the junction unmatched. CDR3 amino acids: CASSPSDRTGNTIYF. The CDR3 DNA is TGTGCCAGCAGCCCTTCGGACAGGACTGGAAACACCATATATTTT.

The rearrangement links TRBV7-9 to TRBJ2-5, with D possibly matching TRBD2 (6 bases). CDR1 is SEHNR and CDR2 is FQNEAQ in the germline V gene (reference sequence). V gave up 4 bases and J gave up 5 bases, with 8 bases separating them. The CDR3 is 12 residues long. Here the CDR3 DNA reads TGTGCCAGCAGCTGGGGGGAGGAGACCCAGTACTTC. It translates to CASSWGEETQYF.

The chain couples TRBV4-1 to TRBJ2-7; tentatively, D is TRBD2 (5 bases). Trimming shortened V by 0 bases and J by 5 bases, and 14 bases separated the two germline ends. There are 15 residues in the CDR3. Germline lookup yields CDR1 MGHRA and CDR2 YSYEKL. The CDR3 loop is CASSQEMVEGDEQYF. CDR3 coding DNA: TGCGCCAGCAGCCAAGAAATGGTTGAGGGAGACGAGCAGTACTTC.

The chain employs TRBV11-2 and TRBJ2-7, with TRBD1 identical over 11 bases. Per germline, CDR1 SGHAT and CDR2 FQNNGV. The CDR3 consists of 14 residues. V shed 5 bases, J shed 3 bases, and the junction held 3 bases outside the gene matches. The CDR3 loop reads CASSPGTGGYEQYF. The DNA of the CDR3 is TGTGCCAGCAGCCCCGGGACAGGGGGCTACGAGCAGTACTTC. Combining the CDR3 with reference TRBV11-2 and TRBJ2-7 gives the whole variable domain EAGVAQSPRYKIIEKRQSVAFWCNPISGHATLYWYQQILGQGPKLLIQFQNNGVVDDSQLPKDRFSAERLKGVDSTLKIQPAKLEDSAVYLCASSPGTGGYEQYFGPGTRLTVT.

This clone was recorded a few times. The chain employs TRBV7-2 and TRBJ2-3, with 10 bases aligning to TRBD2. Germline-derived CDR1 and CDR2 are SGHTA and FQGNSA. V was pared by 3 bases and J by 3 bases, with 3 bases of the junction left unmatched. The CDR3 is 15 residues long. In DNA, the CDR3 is TGTGCCAGCAGCTTTCCAGCGGGGGGGACAGATACGCAGTATTTT. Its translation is CASSFPAGGTDTQYF.

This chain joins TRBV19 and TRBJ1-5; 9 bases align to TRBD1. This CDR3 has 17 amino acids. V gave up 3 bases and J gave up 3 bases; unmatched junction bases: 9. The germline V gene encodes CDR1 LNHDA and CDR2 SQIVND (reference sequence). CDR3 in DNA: TGTGCCAGTAGTATCCCGCCGGGACAGGGTTACAATCAGCCCCAGCATTTT. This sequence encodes CASSIPPGQGYNQPQHF.

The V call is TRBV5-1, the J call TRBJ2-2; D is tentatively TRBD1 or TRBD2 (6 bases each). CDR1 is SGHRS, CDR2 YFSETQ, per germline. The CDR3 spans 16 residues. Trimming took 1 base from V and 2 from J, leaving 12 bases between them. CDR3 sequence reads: CASSLSAGHNTGELFF. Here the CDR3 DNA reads TGCGCCAGCAGCTTGTCGGCGGGACACAACACCGGGGAGCTGTTTTTT.

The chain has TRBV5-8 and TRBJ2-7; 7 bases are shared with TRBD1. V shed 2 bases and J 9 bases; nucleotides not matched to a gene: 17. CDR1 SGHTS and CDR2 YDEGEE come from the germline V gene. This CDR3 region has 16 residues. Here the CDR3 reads CASSFPWTGGSGGQYF. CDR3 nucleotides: TGTGCCAGCAGCTTCCCCTGGACAGGCGGATCTGGAGGGCAGTACTTC.

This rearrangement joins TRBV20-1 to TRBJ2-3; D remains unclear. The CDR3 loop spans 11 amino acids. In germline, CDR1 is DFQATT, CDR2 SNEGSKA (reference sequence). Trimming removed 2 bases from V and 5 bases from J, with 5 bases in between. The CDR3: CSARLGDTQYF. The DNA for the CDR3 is TGCAGTGCTAGACTGGGAGATACGCAGTATTTT.

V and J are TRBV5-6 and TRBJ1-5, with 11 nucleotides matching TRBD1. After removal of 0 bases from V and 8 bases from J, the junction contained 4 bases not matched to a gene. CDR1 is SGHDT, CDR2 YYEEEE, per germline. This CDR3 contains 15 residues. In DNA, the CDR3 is TGTGCCAGCAGCTTGGGGACAGGGGGCGGGAAGCCCCAGCATTTT. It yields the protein CASSLGTGGGKPQHF. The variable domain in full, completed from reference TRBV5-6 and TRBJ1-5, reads DAGVTQSPTHLIKTRGQQVTLRCSPKSGHDTVSWYQQALGQGPQFIFQYYEEEERQRGNFPDRFSGHQFPNYSSELNVNALLLGDSALYLCASSLGTGGGKPQHFGDGTRLSIL.

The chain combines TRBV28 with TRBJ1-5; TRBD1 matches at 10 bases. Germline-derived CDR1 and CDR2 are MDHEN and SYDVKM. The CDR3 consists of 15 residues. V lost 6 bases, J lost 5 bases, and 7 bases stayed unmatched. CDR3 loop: CASSKSGTGDQPQHF. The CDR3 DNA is TGTGCCAGCAGCAAGTCCGGGACAGGGGATCAGCCCCAGCATTTT.

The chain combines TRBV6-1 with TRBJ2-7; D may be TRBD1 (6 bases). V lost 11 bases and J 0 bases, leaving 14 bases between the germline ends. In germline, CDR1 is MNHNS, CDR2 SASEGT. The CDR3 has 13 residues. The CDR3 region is CASGRDNSYEQYF. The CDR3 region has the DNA TGTGCCTCCGGCCGGGACAACTCCTACGAGCAGTACTTC.

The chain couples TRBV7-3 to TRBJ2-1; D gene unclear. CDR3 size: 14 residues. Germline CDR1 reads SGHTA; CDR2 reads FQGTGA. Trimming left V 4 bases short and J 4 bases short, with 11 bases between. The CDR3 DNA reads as TGTGCCAGCAGCTCTGCTCTTACATACAATGAGCAGTTCTTC. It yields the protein CASSSALTYNEQFF. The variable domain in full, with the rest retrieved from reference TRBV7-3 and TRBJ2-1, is GAGVSQTPSNKVTEKGKYVELRCDPISGHTALYWYRQSLGQGPEFLIYFQGTGAADDSGLPNDRFFAVRPEGSVSTLKIQRTERGDSAVYLCASSSALTYNEQFFGPGTRLTVL.